This T cell receptor beta chain was obtained from a study of blood T cell repertoires in COVID-19. Participants' reported clinical history set cohort assignment. This CDR3 has 13 amino acids. Sequenced by immunoSEQ multiplex PCR; TCRdb stores in-frame clones only, minus some. The sample shows hundreds of thousands of clones, 85% to 90% of them seen only once. V usage is TRBV21-1 and J usage is TRBJ2-1; the listed D gene, TRBD1, was not tested against the DNA. TRBV21-1 is labeled a pseudogene. This TCR derives from a woman in her thirties with acute COVID-19. The sample comprised PBMCs or T cells enriched from blood (not recorded which). The CDR3 bases are TGTGCCAGCAGCACCACAGAGAACAATGAGCAGTTCTTC. Residues: CASSTTENNEQFF.